This TCR beta chain was found in a study of T cell responses to AZD1222 COVID-19 vaccine. The sample holds one count of this clone. Its antigen is still unknown. The germline V gene encodes CDR1 SEHNR and CDR2 FQNEAQ (reference sequence). The CDR3 contains 17 residues. The V gene lost 1 base and the J gene lost 4 bases, with 17 bases spanning the gap. Study observations and caveats: Clonal diversity may have been underestimated, and the donors were mostly white British, with more females than males.

TCRdb's table, derived via immunoSEQ multiplex PCR, lists solely in-frame clones and lacks some. The sample lists over 200,000 clones; less than 95% were seen once. Source: peripheral blood, taken 28 days after the second dose of the MenACWY control vaccine. The chain carries TRBV7-9 and TRBJ2-1; D could derive from TRBD1 or TRBD2 (5 bases each). This receptor was obtained from an adult who received the MenACWY meningococcal vaccine as a control. The CDR3 loop reads CASSLGSRDAPYNEQFF. DNA of the CDR3: TGTGCCAGCAGCTTAGGTTCCAGGGACGCGCCATACAATGAGCAGTTCTTC.